A single sample is the source of the 32 T cell receptor beta chains below, sequenced in a study of blood T cell repertoires in COVID-19. Here immunoSEQ multiplex PCR was the method, and the copy in TCRdb shows in-frame clones only, minus some. This sample carries 15,000 or so clones, around 89% of them seen once, and the ten largest clones take approximately 16%. Material: peripheral blood. The source is a man between 50 and 59 years old with active COVID-19.

This chain joins TRBV5-4 and TRBJ1-1, with D uncertain. CDR1 SGHNT and CDR2 YYREEE come from the germline V gene (reference sequence). The CDR3 length is 12 residues. The germline V and J ends were trimmed by 0 bases and 5 bases, with 5 bases remaining between them. In DNA form, the CDR3 reads TGTGCCAGCAGCTTGGATAGAACTGAAGCTTTCTTT. Protein sequence: CASSLDRTEAFF.

The genes are TRBV7-8 and TRBJ1-1; a possible D gene is TRBD1 (6 bases). CDR1 SGHVS and CDR2 FQNEAQ come from the germline V gene. Trimming took 1 base from V and 1 from J, leaving 10 bases between them. The CDR3 loop spans 15 amino acids. CDR3 region: CASSLEGHSNTEAFF. CDR3 bases: TGTGCCAGCAGCTTAGAGGGACACTCGAACACTGAAGCTTTCTTT.

This rearrangement joins TRBV7-9 to TRBJ1-6; TRBD1 matches at 10 bases. The CDR3 has 14 amino acids. CDR1 SEHNR and CDR2 FQNEAQ come from the germline V gene (reference sequence). The junction had 5 bases not matched to a gene; V was cut back by 5 bases and J by 10 bases. Here the CDR3 DNA reads TGTGCCAGCAGCACGGGACAGGGGCAATCACCCCTCCACTTT. Protein product: CASSTGQGQSPLHF.

The CDR3 nucleotides read TGTGCCAGCAGCGTAGACAGCGGGAGGGGAGAGGAGCAGTTCTTC. Translating it yields CASSVDSGRGEEQFF. The J gene is TRBJ2-1, the V gene TRBV9, with TRBD2 matching over 10 bases. Trimming cost V 0 bases and J 10 bases; bases outside gene matches: 7. The CDR3 totals 15 residues. Germline CDR1 reads SGDLS; CDR2 reads YYNGEE. Variable domain in full (rest from reference TRBV9 and TRBJ2-1): DSGVTQTPKHLITATGQRVTLRCSPRSGDLSVYWYQQSLDQGLQFLIQYYNGEERAKGNILERFSAQQFPDLHSELNLSSLELGDSALYFCASSVDSGRGEEQFFGPGTRLTVL.

V gene TRBV7-2 combines with J gene TRBJ2-3; 15 bases align to TRBD2. The junction had 11 bases not matched to a gene; V was cut back by 6 bases and J by 7 bases. This CDR3 has 17 amino acids. Germline V gene data show CDR1 as SGHTA and CDR2 as FQGNSA. The CDR3 protein is CASRKGLAGGGTYTQYF. The CDR3 DNA follows: TGTGCCAGCAGGAAGGGACTAGCGGGAGGAGGGACATATACGCAGTATTTT.

The chain has TRBV6-2 or TRBV6-3 and TRBJ2-1; D remains ambiguous. V lost 0 bases and J 0 bases, leaving 9 bases between the germline ends. Germline V gene lookup returns CDR1 MNHEY and CDR2 SVGEGT. This CDR3 has 16 residues. CDR3: CASSYSYFSSYNEQFF. Here the CDR3 DNA reads TGTGCCAGCAGTTACTCTTACTTTAGCTCCTACAATGAGCAGTTCTTC.

The chain employs TRBV7-8 and TRBJ2-5, with D possibly matching TRBD2 (5 bases). V dropped 4 bases and J dropped 2 bases, with 14 bases sitting between them. Germline V gives CDR1 SGHVS, CDR2 FQNEAQ. The CDR3 covers 15 residues. The CDR3, as DNA: TGTGCCAGCAGCTACCAAGAGGGAGCTCAAGAGACCCAGTACTTC. It specifies CASSYQEGAQETQYF.

This chain links TRBV28 with TRBJ1-1, with D possibly being TRBD1 (5 bases). With 5 bases removed from V and 3 bases from J, the gap between germline ends came to 16 bases. CDR1 and CDR2 (germline): MDHEN, SYDVKM. This CDR3 has 15 amino acids. Here the CDR3 reads CASSRRGRADTEAFF. The DNA of the CDR3 is TGTGCCAGCAGTCGCCGCGGCAGGGCGGACACTGAAGCTTTCTTT.

The CDR3 nucleotides are TGTGCCAGCAGCTTGGCCGGGGGGGTTGGTGGCAATGAGCAGTTCTTC. It encodes CASSLAGGVGGNEQFF. The chain recombines TRBV5-4 with TRBJ2-1; 8 bases line up with TRBD2. Losses at the gene ends were 0 bases for V and 6 bases for J; bases not matched to a gene: 8. From germline, CDR1 is SGHNT and CDR2 YYREEE (reference sequence). This CDR3 has 16 residues.

V and J are TRBV11-2 and TRBJ2-1; D is perhaps TRBD2 (5 bases). The CDR3 extends over 14 amino acids. Trimming pared 2 bases from V and 6 bases from J, leaving 11 bases between. Per the germline V gene, CDR1 is SGHAT and CDR2 is FQNNGV. The CDR3 DNA reads TGTGCCAGCAGCTTAACCCAAGGAGGCAATGAGCAGTTCTTC. Protein product: CASSLTQGGNEQFF.

The chain joins TRBV5-1 to TRBJ1-2; D ambiguous. CDR1 is SGHRS, CDR2 YFSETQ, per germline. The CDR3 loop spans 14 amino acids. Trimming pared 0 bases from V and 4 bases from J, leaving 10 bases between. Written as DNA, the CDR3 is TGCGCCAGCAGCTTGGAATCAGGATCCTATGGCTACACCTTC. Translation gives CASSLESGSYGYTF.

The V and J genes are TRBV2 and TRBJ2-5; TRBD1 matches 9 bases. Germline loops: CDR1 SNHLY, CDR2 FYNNEI. The CDR3 extends over 14 amino acids. V lost 5 bases and J lost 6; bases outside the gene matches: 7. This chain's CDR3 is CASSTDRGEKTQYF. The CDR3 DNA reads TGTGCCAGCAGTACGGACAGGGGAGAAAAGACCCAGTACTTC.

The gene calls are TRBV14 and TRBJ2-2; 7 bases line up with TRBD2. The germline V gene has CDR1 SGHDN and CDR2 FVKESK. V dropped 5 bases and J dropped 4; count of bases not matched to a gene: 10. The CDR3 totals 16 residues. CDR3 in DNA: TGTGCCAGCAGCAAACTGACTAGCTCGGTCACCGGGGAGCTGTTTTTT. Translating it yields CASSKLTSSVTGELFF.

V is TRBV7-9 and J is TRBJ2-1, with TRBD2 identical over 8 bases. V was pared by 5 bases and J by 5 bases, with 8 bases of the junction left unmatched. From germline, CDR1 is SEHNR and CDR2 FQNEAQ (reference sequence). This CDR3 is built from 15 residues. CDR3 coding DNA: TGTGCCAGCAGCCCTACTAGCGGTCGTAACAATGAGCAGTTCTTC. Protein sequence: CASSPTSGRNNEQFF.

The chain links TRBV4-1 to TRBJ2-4; the match to TRBD1 covers 10 bases. The V gene's germline CDR1 is MGHRA and CDR2 YSYEKL. CDR3 length: 14 residues. Germline trimming cut 3 bases from V and 4 bases from J; bases unmatched to any gene: 0. CDR3 DNA: TGCGCCAGCAGCCAGGGACAGGGGAAAAACATTCAGTACTTC. Protein product: CASSQGQGKNIQYF.

This clone is medium-sized by share. The gene calls are TRBV28 and TRBJ2-7; D perhaps matches TRBD2 (6 bases). V was cut by 2 bases and J by 9 bases, with 26 bases left in between. From germline, CDR1 is MDHEN and CDR2 SYDVKM. This CDR3 is built from 17 residues. DNA of the CDR3: TGTGCCAGCAGTTTAATTCGTTCGCGGGGACGGCTTGCGATGCAGTACTTC. Translating it yields CASSLIRSRGRLAMQYF. Full variable domain (remainder filled in from reference TRBV28 and TRBJ2-7): DVKVTQSSRYLVKRTGEKVFLECVQDMDHENMFWYRQDPGLGLRLIYFSYDVKMKEKGDIPEGYSVSREKKERFSLILESASTNQTSMYLCASSLIRSRGRLAMQYFGPGTRLTVT.

The chain joins TRBV6-6 to TRBJ2-7, with a possible D match to TRBD1 (5 bases). Germline V gene lookup returns CDR1 MNHNY and CDR2 SVGAGI (reference sequence). With 7 bases removed from V and 0 bases from J, the gap between germline ends came to 10 bases. This CDR3 has 13 residues. The CDR3 loop reads CASTRGHSYEQYF. Here the CDR3 DNA reads TGTGCCAGCACTCGTGGACACTCCTACGAGCAGTACTTC.

The V call is TRBV28, the J call TRBJ1-5, with D maybe TRBD1 (6 bases). The V gene lost 3 bases and the J gene lost 6 bases, with 15 bases spanning the gap. This CDR3 contains 15 residues. Germline assignment: CDR1 MDHEN and CDR2 SYDVKM. The CDR3 sequence: CASSFGQGISQPQHF. The CDR3 nucleotides read TGTGCCAGCAGTTTCGGGCAGGGGATCAGTCAGCCCCAGCATTTT.

The V call is TRBV15, the J call TRBJ1-2, with D perhaps TRBD1 (6 bases). V was pared by 5 bases and J by 4 bases, with 20 bases between. This CDR3 is built from 16 residues. Germline V gene sequence: CDR1 LNHNV, CDR2 YYDKDF (reference sequence). CDR3 residues: CATSGSIQGRGYGYTF. DNA for the CDR3: TGTGCCACCAGCGGATCGATACAGGGACGGGGCTATGGCTACACCTTC.

The rearrangement links TRBV5-1 to TRBJ2-1; 11 bases map to TRBD2. Trimming removed 0 bases from V and 7 bases from J; junction bases left unmatched: 3. CDR1 is SGHRS, CDR2 YFSETQ, per germline. The CDR3 is made up of 15 amino acids. The CDR3 DNA reads as TGCGCCAGCAGCTTGGAACGGACTAGCGGGAATGAGCAGTTCTTC. It yields the protein CASSLERTSGNEQFF.

DNA of the CDR3: TGTGCCAGCAGTTACCCCCAGATGGGCTACACCTTC. This sequence encodes CASSYPQMGYTF. The chain is built from TRBV6-2 or TRBV6-3 and TRBJ1-2, with no clear D. Trimming took off 2 bases at V and 8 bases at J, with 9 bases between the two ends. The CDR3 consists of 12 residues. Germline values: CDR1 MNHEY, CDR2 SVGEGT.

The chain combines TRBV6-2 or TRBV6-3 with TRBJ2-7; D gene unclear. Germline CDR1 reads MNHEY; CDR2 reads SVGEGT. V lost 4 bases and J 4 bases, leaving 5 bases between the germline ends. CDR3 length: 11 amino acids. CDR3 loop: CASSWLYEQYF. CDR3 sequence (DNA): TGTGCCAGCAGTTGGCTGTACGAGCAGTACTTC.

This rearrangement joins TRBV3-1 (or the pseudogene TRBV3-2) to TRBJ2-5, with 8 bases lining up with TRBD1. V lost 3 bases and J lost 5; bases outside the gene matches: 5. Germline lookup yields CDR1 LGHDT and CDR2 YNNKEL (reference sequence). The CDR3 contains 14 residues. The CDR3 DNA reads TGTGCCAGCAGCCAGCAGGGGGCTGGGGAGACCCAGTACTTC. Translation: CASSQQGAGETQYF.

The CDR3 is CSARSGHEQFF. As DNA, the CDR3 is TGCAGTGCTAGATCCGGTCATGAGCAGTTCTTC. The rearrangement joins TRBV20-1 to TRBJ2-1; D gene uncertain. V shed 2 bases and J shed 8 bases, with 7 bases lying between them. CDR1 is DFQATT, CDR2 SNEGSKA, per germline (reference sequence). The CDR3 spans 11 residues.

V gene TRBV5-4 combines with J gene TRBJ1-3; no clear D. The germline CDR1 and CDR2 sequences are SGHNT and YYREEE (reference sequence). This CDR3 is built from 14 residues. Trimming left V 3 bases short and J 1 base short, with 8 bases between. The CDR3 protein is CASSSEGSGNTIYF. CDR3 nucleotide sequence: TGTGCCAGCAGCTCGGAGGGATCTGGAAACACCATATATTTT.

J is TRBJ2-7 and V is TRBV7-2, with 8 bases aligning to TRBD1. The CDR3 loop spans 14 amino acids. Germline CDR1 is SGHTA and CDR2 is FQGNSA. V lost 1 base and J lost 4; bases outside the gene matches: 3. CDR3 sequence (DNA): TGTGCCAGCAGCTTAGGGCAGGGGGCTTACGAGCAGTACTTC. This sequence encodes CASSLGQGAYEQYF.

This CDR3 reads CAWSVPGGDNPYGYTF. The CDR3 DNA reads as TGTGCCTGGAGTGTACCTGGGGGCGACAACCCCTATGGCTACACCTTC. The J gene is TRBJ1-2, the V gene TRBV30; D possibly corresponds to TRBD1 (6 bases). V was shortened by 0 bases and J by 4 bases, with 18 bases between the two germline ends. The CDR3 extends over 16 amino acids. Per the germline V gene, CDR1 is GTSNPN and CDR2 is SVGIG (reference sequence).

The chain joins TRBV23-1 to TRBJ1-2, with 9 bases fitting TRBD1. TRBV23-1 is sorted into the ORF group, with uncertain function. V lost 3 bases, J lost 6 bases, and 8 bases stayed unmatched. The CDR3 covers 15 residues. The CDR3 here is CASSHQGQGFDGYTF. The CDR3 DNA is TGCGCCAGCAGTCACCAAGGACAGGGGTTCGATGGCTACACCTTC.

The genes are TRBV15 and TRBJ2-7; the match to TRBD1 covers 9 bases. CDR3 size: 17 residues. Per the germline V gene, CDR1 is LNHNV and CDR2 is YYDKDF (reference sequence). The V gene end was trimmed by 1 base and the J gene end by 1 base; junction bases not matched to a gene: 8. The DNA for the CDR3 is TGTGCCACCAGCAGAGTTTCCGGGACAGGGACATCCTACGAGCAGTACTTC. This codes for CATSRVSGTGTSYEQYF.

The chain's CDR3 is CSATGLAGAYEQYF. In DNA, the CDR3 is TGCAGCGCCACCGGACTAGCGGGAGCTTACGAGCAGTACTTC. This chain joins TRBV29-1 and TRBJ2-7, with 13 positions matching TRBD2. J lost 4 bases, V lost 7 bases, and 7 bases had no gene match. The germline gives CDR1 SQVTM, CDR2 ANQGSEA. The CDR3 extends over 14 amino acids.

This clone showed up just once. The chain couples TRBV10-3 to TRBJ1-1; D perhaps matches TRBD1 (6 bases). Trimming took 6 bases from V and 0 from J, leaving 14 bases between them. Germline lookup yields CDR1 ENHRY and CDR2 SYGVKD. CDR3 size: 15 residues. DNA for the CDR3: TGTGCCATCAGAATGACAGGCTATATGAACACTGAAGCTTTCTTT. This translates into CAIRMTGYMNTEAFF.

The chain links TRBV6-5 to TRBJ2-1; 15 positions match TRBD2. The CDR3 runs to 13 residues. J was trimmed by 9 bases and V by 9 bases; bases with no gene match: 3. Germline-derived CDR1 and CDR2 are MNHEY and SVGAGI. The CDR3 region is CASGLAGGSEQFF. CDR3 sequence (DNA): TGTGCCAGTGGACTAGCGGGAGGGAGTGAGCAGTTCTTC.